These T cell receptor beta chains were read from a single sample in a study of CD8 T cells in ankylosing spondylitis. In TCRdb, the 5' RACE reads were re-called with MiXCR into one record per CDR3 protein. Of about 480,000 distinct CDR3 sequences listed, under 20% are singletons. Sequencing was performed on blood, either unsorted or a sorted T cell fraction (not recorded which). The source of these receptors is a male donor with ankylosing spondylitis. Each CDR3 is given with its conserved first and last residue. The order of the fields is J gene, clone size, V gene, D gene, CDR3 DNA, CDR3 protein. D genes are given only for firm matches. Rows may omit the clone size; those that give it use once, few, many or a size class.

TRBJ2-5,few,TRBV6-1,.,TGTGCCAGCAGTGAAGGAAGACAGCTCCGAGTGGTGACCCAGTACTTC,CASSEGRQLRVVTQYF
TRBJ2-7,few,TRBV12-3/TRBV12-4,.,TGTGCCAGCAACTTATTCTGGCTCGGGGAGGTGAACGAGCAGTACTTC,CASNLFWLGEVNEQYF
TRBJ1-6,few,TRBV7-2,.,TGTGCCAGCAGCACGAGCTCCTATAATTCACCCCTCCACTTT,CASSTSSYNSPLHF
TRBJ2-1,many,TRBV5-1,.,TGCGCCAGCGGCGAGGGTAGAGGACCGGGGAATGAGCAGTTCTTC,CASGEGRGPGNEQFF
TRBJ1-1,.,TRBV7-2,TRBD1,TGTGCCAGCAGCGTAACAGGGGGCACTGAAGCTTTCTTT,CASSVTGGTEAFF
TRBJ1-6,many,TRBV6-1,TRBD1,TGTGCCAGCAGTGAAATGCAGGGGGCGAGCTCGGGGACGAGGGCCCTCCACTTT,CASSEMQGASSGTRALHF
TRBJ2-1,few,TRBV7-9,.,TGTGCCAGCACCAAAGAGGGTGAGCAGTTCTTC,CASTKEGEQFF
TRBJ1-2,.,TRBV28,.,TGTGCCAGCAGTCCGATCAACTATGGCTACACCTTC,CASSPINYGYTF
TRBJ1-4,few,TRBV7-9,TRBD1,TGTGCCAGCGTACAGGGGAATAATGAAAAACTGTTTTTT,CASVQGNNEKLFF
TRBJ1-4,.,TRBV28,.,TGTGCCAGCAGTTTAGGGGCAGCAACTAATGAAAAACTGTTTTTT,CASSLGAATNEKLFF
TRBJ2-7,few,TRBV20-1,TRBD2,TGCAGTGCTTGGGGACTAGTGGTGGGCGAGCAGTACTTC,CSAWGLVVGEQYF
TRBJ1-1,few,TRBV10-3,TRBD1,TGTGCCATCAGGGACAGGGGGCTGGGGACTGAAGCTTTCTTT,CAIRDRGLGTEAFF
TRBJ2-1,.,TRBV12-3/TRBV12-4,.,TGTGCCAGCACCTTGGGGCAGGGTAAGGACAATGAGCAGTTCTTC,CASTLGQGKDNEQFF
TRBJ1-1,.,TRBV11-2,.,TGTGCCAGCAGCTCCCGGGAGGGGCACACTGAAGCTTTCTTT,CASSSREGHTEAFF
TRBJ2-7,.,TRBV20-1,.,TGCAGTGCTATCCCCGCGGGCCTCCCCTACGAGCAGTACTTC,CSAIPAGLPYEQYF
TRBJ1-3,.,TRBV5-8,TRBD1,TGTGCCAGCAGCTCACGGACAGGGCCAAACTCTGGAAACACCATATATTTT,CASSSRTGPNSGNTIYF
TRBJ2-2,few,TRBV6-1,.,TGTGCCAGCAAGGTCAGGCTTAACACCGGGGAGCTGTTTTTT,CASKVRLNTGELFF
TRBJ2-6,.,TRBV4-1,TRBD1,TGCGCCAGCAGCCAAGATTCAAGGGGGCGTTCTGGGGCCAACGTCCTGACTTTC,CASSQDSRGRSGANVLTF
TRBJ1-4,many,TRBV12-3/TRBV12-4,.,TGTGCCAGCAGTTTAGCGCGGGGGAGTGAAAAACTGTTTTTT,CASSLARGSEKLFF
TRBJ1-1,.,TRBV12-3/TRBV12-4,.,TGTGCCAGCAGTCCCCCAGCCTACAGGGTTCGTGGTGTCGAAGCTTTCTTT,CASSPPAYRVRGVEAFF
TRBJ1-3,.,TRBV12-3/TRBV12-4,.,TGTGCCAGCTGTTGGGGGGCTCGCTCTGGAAACACCATATATTTT,CASCWGARSGNTIYF
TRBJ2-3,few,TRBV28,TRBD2,TGTGCCAGCAGTTCGAATAGCGGGAGGTCTAGCACAGATACGCAGTATTTT,CASSSNSGRSSTDTQYF
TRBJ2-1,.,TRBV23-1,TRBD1,TGCGCCAGCAGTCAGAGGGGCCCGGATCTGGACAGGGGGCTTAACAATGAGCAGTTCTTC,CASSQRGPDLDRGLNNEQFF